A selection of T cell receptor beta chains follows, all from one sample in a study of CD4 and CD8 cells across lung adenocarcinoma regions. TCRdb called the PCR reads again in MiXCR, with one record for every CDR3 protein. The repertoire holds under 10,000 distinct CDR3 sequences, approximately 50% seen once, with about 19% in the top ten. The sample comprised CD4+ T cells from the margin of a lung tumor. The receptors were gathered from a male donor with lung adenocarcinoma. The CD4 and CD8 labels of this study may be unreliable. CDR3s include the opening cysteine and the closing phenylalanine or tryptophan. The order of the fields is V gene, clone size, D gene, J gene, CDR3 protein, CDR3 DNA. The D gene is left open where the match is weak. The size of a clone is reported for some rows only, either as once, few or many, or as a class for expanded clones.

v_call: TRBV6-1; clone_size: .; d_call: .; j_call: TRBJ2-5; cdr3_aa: CASKRRNEQYF; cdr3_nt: TGTGCCAGCAAGAGGCGAAATGAGCAGTACTTC
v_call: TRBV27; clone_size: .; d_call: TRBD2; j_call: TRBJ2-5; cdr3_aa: CASSRESRGTSGKETQYF; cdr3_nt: TGTGCCAGCAGCCGGGAATCCCGCGGAACTAGCGGGAAGGAGACCCAGTACTTC
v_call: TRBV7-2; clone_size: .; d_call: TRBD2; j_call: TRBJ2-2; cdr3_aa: CASSSIAGDTGELFF; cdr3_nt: TGTGCCAGCAGCTCAATAGCGGGAGACACCGGGGAGCTGTTTTTT
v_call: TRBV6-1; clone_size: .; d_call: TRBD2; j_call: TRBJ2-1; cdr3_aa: CASTETSGRGYNEQFF; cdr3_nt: TGTGCCAGCACAGAGACTAGCGGGAGGGGTTACAATGAGCAGTTCTTC
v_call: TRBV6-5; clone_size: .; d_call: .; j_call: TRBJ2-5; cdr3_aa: CASSSGSWETQYF; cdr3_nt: TGTGCCAGCAGTTCCGGGTCCTGGGAGACCCAGTACTTC
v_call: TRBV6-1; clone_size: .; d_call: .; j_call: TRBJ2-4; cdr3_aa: CATGRGAKNTQYF; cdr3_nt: TGTGCCACGGGGCGTGGAGCCAAAAACACGCAGTACTTC
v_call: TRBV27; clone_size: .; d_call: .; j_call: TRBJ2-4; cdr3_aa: CASGPCGTDTQYF; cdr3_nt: TGTGCCTCGGGGCCATGCGGCACAGACACGCAGTACTTC
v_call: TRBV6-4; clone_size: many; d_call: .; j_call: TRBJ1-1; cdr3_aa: CASKFEDSLNTEAFF; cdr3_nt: TGTGCCAGCAAATTTGAGGACAGCTTGAACACTGAAGCTTTCTTT
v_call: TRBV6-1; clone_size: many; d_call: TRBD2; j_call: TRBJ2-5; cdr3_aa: CASRTGTTTFEQYF; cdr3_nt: TGTGCCAGCAGGACCGGGACTACCACTTTTGAGCAGTACTTC
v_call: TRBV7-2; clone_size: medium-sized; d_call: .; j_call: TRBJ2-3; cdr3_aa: CASSLAGIFDTQYF; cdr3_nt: TGTGCCAGCAGCTTAGCGGGGATATTTGATACGCAGTATTTT
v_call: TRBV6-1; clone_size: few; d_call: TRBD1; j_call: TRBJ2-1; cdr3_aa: CASSDPIKTGVVYNEQFF; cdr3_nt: TGTGCCAGCAGTGACCCAATAAAGACAGGGGTCGTCTACAATGAGCAGTTCTTC
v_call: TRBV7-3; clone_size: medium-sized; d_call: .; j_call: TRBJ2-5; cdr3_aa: CASSPSPATIETQYF; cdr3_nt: TGTGCCAGCAGCCCTTCTCCCGCGACGATAGAGACCCAGTACTTC
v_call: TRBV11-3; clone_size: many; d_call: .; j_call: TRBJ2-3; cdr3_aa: CASSYPGIPQYF; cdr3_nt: TGTGCCAGCAGCTACCCAGGCATCCCGCAGTATTTT
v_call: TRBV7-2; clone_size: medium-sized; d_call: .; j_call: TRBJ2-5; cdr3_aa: CASSSTGAQETQYF; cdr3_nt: TGTGCCAGCAGCTCGACAGGTGCCCAAGAGACCCAGTACTTC
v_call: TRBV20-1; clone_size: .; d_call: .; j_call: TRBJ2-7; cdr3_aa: CSASVQDYEQYF; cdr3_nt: TGCAGTGCTAGCGTACAGGACTACGAGCAGTACTTC
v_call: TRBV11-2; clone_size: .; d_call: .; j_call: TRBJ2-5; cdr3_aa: CASSPRTSKDETQYF; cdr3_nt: TGTGCCAGCAGCCCCCGAACCAGCAAGGACGAGACCCAGTACTTC
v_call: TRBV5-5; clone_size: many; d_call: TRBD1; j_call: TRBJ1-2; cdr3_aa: CASSFAWRGPSYGYTF; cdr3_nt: TGTGCCAGCAGCTTCGCTTGGAGGGGGCCTTCCTATGGCTACACCTTC
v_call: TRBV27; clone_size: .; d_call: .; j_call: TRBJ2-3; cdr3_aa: CASSLRVPPPRRSRDTQYF; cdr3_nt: TGTGCCAGCAGTTTAAGGGTTCCCCCCCCACGCAGGTCCCGGGATACGCAGTATTTT